The clone carrying this T cell receptor (beta chain) was found a few times. Its antigen remains unidentified. This sample was taken from a study of response to subunit inactivated influenza vaccine. Study results and caveats: Authors suggested few new T cells are recruited by each seasonal influenza vaccination.

The length of the CDR3 is 14 residues. Trimming removed 5 bases from V and 0 bases from J, with 9 bases in between. TCRdb analysed the RT-PCR reads with MiXCR anew, one entry per CDR3 protein. The sample gives about 650,000 distinct CDR3 sequences, about 14% of which show up once; around 7.6% is in the top ten. The chain employs TRBV12-3 or TRBV12-4 and TRBJ2-3; no firm D call. The specimen comprised PBMCs from blood, sampled approximately 15 days before vaccination. The source of this sequence is a man aged 45 to 65 who received an inactivated influenza vaccine. The CDR3 here is CASSPQASTDTQYF. CDR3 in DNA: TGTGCCAGCAGTCCCCAGGCCAGCACAGATACGCAGTATTTT.